The 28 T cell receptor beta chains given below trace back to one sample, sequenced in a study of blood T cell repertoires in COVID-19. TCRdb's table, derived via immunoSEQ multiplex PCR, lists solely in-frame clones and lacks some. The table has approximately 150,000 clones, about 87% seen once. Sequenced sample: peripheral blood. The source is a woman in her fifties or sixties with active or convalescent COVID-19.

This sequence joins TRBV30 and TRBJ2-7; D is possibly TRBD1 (5 bases). CDR1 and CDR2 from the germline V gene are GTSNPN and SVGIG (reference sequence). CDR3 length: 12 residues. V shed 4 bases and J shed 6 bases, with 13 bases lying between them. The DNA of the CDR3 is TGTGCCTGGAATGCAGGGTACCCCGAGCAGTACTTC. Translation gives CAWNAGYPEQYF.

The rearrangement joins TRBV10-3 to TRBJ2-5; possibly TRBD2 for D (5 bases). There are 13 residues in the CDR3. V was cut by 8 bases and J by 2 bases, with 12 bases left in between. The V gene's germline CDR1 is ENHRY and CDR2 SYGVKD. CDR3 protein: CAISHGLQETQYF. CDR3 nucleotides: TGTGCCATCTCTCACGGACTGCAAGAGACCCAGTACTTC.

The chain has TRBV7-8 and TRBJ2-2; 9 nucleotides line up with TRBD1. The J segment lost 6 bases and the V segment lost 5 bases, leaving 10 bases of the junction unmatched. The germline V gene encodes CDR1 SGHVS and CDR2 FQNEAQ. This CDR3 contains 16 residues. The CDR3 reads CASSPFGTGSPGELFF. The DNA of the CDR3 is TGTGCCAGCAGCCCCTTCGGGACAGGGTCTCCCGGGGAGCTGTTTTTT. The full variable domain, rest sourced from reference TRBV7-8 and TRBJ2-2, is GAGVSQSPRYKVAKRGQDVALRCDPISGHVSLFWYQQALGQGPEFLTYFQNEAQLDKSGLPSDRFFAERPEGSVSTLKIQRTQQEDSAVYLCASSPFGTGSPGELFFGEGSRLTVL.

V and J are TRBV7-9 and TRBJ2-5; 11 bases align to TRBD1. Germline trimming cut 5 bases from V and 7 bases from J; bases unmatched to any gene: 12. The CDR3 loop spans 16 amino acids. The germline gives CDR1 SEHNR, CDR2 FQNEAQ (reference sequence). The CDR3 sequence: CASSPLPGTGGGTQYF. DNA of the CDR3: TGTGCCAGCAGCCCCCTTCCCGGGACAGGGGGGGGGACCCAGTACTTC. The full variable domain, rest sourced from reference TRBV7-9 and TRBJ2-5, is DTGVSQNPRHKITKRGQNVTFRCDPISEHNRLYWYRQTLGQGPEFLTYFQNEAQLEKSRLLSDRFSAERPKGSFSTLEIQRTEQGDSAMYLCASSPLPGTGGGTQYFGPGTRLLVL.

The count of this clone is one. The CDR3 DNA follows: TGTGCCAGTAGTATAGGGCCGTCGAACACTGAAGCTTTCTTT. This translates into CASSIGPSNTEAFF. The chain carries TRBV19 and TRBJ1-1; D unclear. Per the germline V gene, CDR1 is LNHDA and CDR2 is SQIVND (reference sequence). CDR3 length equals 14 residues. Trimming took off 1 base at V and 1 base at J, with 7 bases between the two ends.

V is TRBV7-8 and J is TRBJ1-2; no firm D call. The germline V and J ends were trimmed by 5 bases and 2 bases, with 24 bases remaining between them. This CDR3 is 18 amino acids long. The V gene's germline CDR1 is SGHVS and CDR2 FQNEAQ. This chain's CDR3 is CASSTQRRVLDMNYGYTF. The CDR3, as DNA: TGTGCCAGCAGCACCCAGAGGAGGGTTTTAGATATGAACTATGGCTACACCTTC.

The gene calls are TRBV28 and TRBJ2-1; D may be TRBD2 (7 bases). Trimming took off 7 bases at V and 12 bases at J, with 19 bases between the two ends. The CDR3 has 13 residues. From germline, CDR1 is MDHEN and CDR2 SYDVKM. CDR3 DNA sequence: TGTGCCAGCACTCCCCCGGGGGGCCCCCGGCAGTTCTTC. Translation: CASTPPGGPRQFF.

V is TRBV2 and J is TRBJ1-1; TRBD1 might be the D (6 bases). Germline CDR1 and CDR2: SNHLY and FYNNEI. The CDR3 sequence is 15 residues long. Trimming removed 3 bases at V and 4 bases at J, with 15 bases between. CDR3 sequence: CASSEDRVRVTEAFF. CDR3 nucleotide sequence: TGTGCCAGCAGTGAGGACAGAGTCAGGGTCACTGAAGCTTTCTTT.

V gene TRBV6-6 combines with J gene TRBJ1-6; TRBD1 aligns across 9 bases. The junction had 8 bases not matched to a gene; V was cut back by 6 bases and J by 8 bases. CDR3 length: 15 residues. From germline, CDR1 is MNHNY and CDR2 SVGAGI (reference sequence). CDR3 nucleotides: TGTGCCAGCAGCAGCTGGGACAGGGTCGATTCACCCCTCCACTTT. Protein product: CASSSWDRVDSPLHF.

This rearrangement joins TRBV2 to TRBJ1-5; unclear D gene. The CDR3 has 14 amino acids. The germline CDR1 and CDR2 sequences are SNHLY and FYNNEI. The germline V and J ends were trimmed by 5 bases and 3 bases, with 11 bases remaining between them. The CDR3 region is CASSLELANQPQHF. The CDR3 DNA reads as TGTGCCAGCAGTCTCGAGCTCGCCAATCAGCCCCAGCATTTT.

The V call is TRBV6-6, the J call TRBJ2-2; D is unresolved. V lost 2 bases, J lost 8 bases, and 12 bases lay in between. The length of the CDR3 is 14 residues. CDR1 and CDR2 (germline): MNHNY, SVGAGI (reference sequence). The CDR3 loop reads CASSYRAVEGELFF. CDR3 DNA sequence: TGTGCCAGCAGTTACAGAGCCGTAGAAGGGGAGCTGTTTTTT.

The J gene is TRBJ2-7, the V gene TRBV19; a possible D gene is TRBD2 (6 bases). Trimming took off 4 bases at V and 1 base at J, with 14 bases between the two ends. CDR1 and CDR2 (germline): LNHDA, SQIVND (reference sequence). This CDR3 is built from 15 residues. The CDR3 loop reads CASSTRTGASYEQYF. The CDR3 DNA is TGTGCCAGTAGTACCAGGACGGGAGCATCCTACGAGCAGTACTTC.

V gene TRBV5-4 combines with J gene TRBJ1-1; no definite D call. The CDR3 sequence is 14 residues long. The V gene's germline CDR1 is SGHNT and CDR2 YYREEE (reference sequence). V was trimmed by 0 bases and J by 0 bases, leaving 6 bases between them. CDR3 in amino acids: CASSLDSMNTEAFF. The CDR3 bases are TGTGCCAGCAGCTTGGACAGCATGAACACTGAAGCTTTCTTT.

The chain has TRBV30 and TRBJ1-5; D is perhaps TRBD1 (5 bases). V lost 3 bases to trimming and J lost 5 bases, with 14 bases between them. CDR3 length: 14 residues. Germline V gene sequence: CDR1 GTSNPN, CDR2 SVGIG (reference sequence). CDR3 residues: CAWSLKGGDQPQHF. CDR3 nucleotides: TGTGCCTGGAGCCTAAAGGGAGGGGATCAGCCCCAGCATTTT. Using reference TRBV30 and TRBJ1-5 for the parts outside the CDR3, the full variable domain is SQTIHQWPATLVQPVGSPLSLECTVEGTSNPNLYWYRQAAGRGLQLLFYSVGIGQISSEVPQNLSASRPQDRQFILSSKKLLLSDSGFYLCAWSLKGGDQPQHFGDGTRLSIL.

The chain links TRBV4-1 to TRBJ2-7, with D tentatively TRBD1 (6 bases). Trimming pared 4 bases from V and 4 bases from J, leaving 17 bases between. The CDR3 runs 15 residues. Germline CDR1 and CDR2: MGHRA and YSYEKL. The DNA for the CDR3 is TGCGCCAGCAGCCTGGACAGAGAAAGGGGTTACGAGCAGTACTTC. Its protein is CASSLDRERGYEQYF.

The chain joins TRBV24-1 to TRBJ2-1, with a possible D match to TRBD2 (7 bases). The ends were cut back, 4 bases at V and 7 bases at J, with 19 bases in the middle. This CDR3 has 16 residues. Per germline, CDR1 KGHDR and CDR2 SFDVKD. The CDR3 region is CATSDPSGGPGNEQFF. The CDR3 bases are TGTGCCACCAGTGACCCCTCCGGGGGGCCGGGGAATGAGCAGTTCTTC.

The chain uses TRBV10-2 and TRBJ1-5; 7 bases line up with TRBD1. Germline V lookup: CDR1 WSHSY, CDR2 SAAADI. The length of the CDR3 is 14 residues. V lost 4 bases, J lost 4 bases, and 4 bases stayed unmatched. The DNA of the CDR3 is TGCGCCAGCAGTGGGACAGGCGCGAATCAGCCCCAGCATTTT. This translates into CASSGTGANQPQHF.

This clone was seen just once. The chain uses TRBV30 and TRBJ1-1; possible D gene TRBD1, 6 bases. This CDR3 is 13 amino acids long. Germline V lookup: CDR1 GTSNPN, CDR2 SVGIG (reference sequence). V was clipped by 2 bases and J by 3 bases, with 10 bases between them. The DNA for the CDR3 is TGTGCCTGGAGTTACAGGGAATACACTGAAGCTTTCTTT. As protein: CAWSYREYTEAFF.

CDR3 amino acids: CASSLGQGAFNEQFF. DNA of the CDR3: TGTGCCAGCAGCTTAGGACAGGGGGCTTTCAATGAGCAGTTCTTC. This sequence joins TRBV7-3 and TRBJ2-1, with 11 bases lining up with TRBD1. With V trimmed by 2 bases and J by 6 bases, 3 bases remained unmatched. This CDR3 spans 15 amino acids. Germline V gene sequence: CDR1 SGHTA, CDR2 FQGTGA.

This clone was seen a few times. The chain couples TRBV28 to TRBJ1-2; 9 bases line up with TRBD1. Germline CDR1 is MDHEN and CDR2 is SYDVKM. This CDR3 comprises 19 residues. Unmatched junction bases numbered 20, after V lost 6 bases and J lost 3 bases. Here the CDR3 reads CASRLNGVLQGADDYGYTF. CDR3 DNA: TGTGCCAGCAGGCTTAACGGGGTACTACAGGGGGCGGACGACTATGGCTACACCTTC.

CDR3 bases: TGTGCCAGCAGTTTAGGGACAGGGGAGAGGGGCTACACCTTC. The encoded protein is CASSLGTGERGYTF. The chain is built from TRBV28 and TRBJ1-2; 10 bases align to TRBD1. The CDR3 extends over 14 amino acids. The ends lost 2 bases at V and 8 bases at J; junction bases unmatched: 5. Per the germline V gene, CDR1 is MDHEN and CDR2 is SYDVKM.

This sequence joins TRBV7-9 and TRBJ2-7; D unclear. Germline lookup yields CDR1 SEHNR and CDR2 FQNEAQ (reference sequence). The CDR3 contains 13 residues. Trimming removed 5 bases from V and 2 bases from J, with 10 bases in between. CDR3 residues: CASSPGSPYEQYF. CDR3 in DNA: TGTGCCAGCAGCCCCGGGTCCCCCTACGAGCAGTACTTC.

The chain links TRBV6-5 to TRBJ1-5; D not resolved. This CDR3 comprises 13 residues. Germline values: CDR1 MNHEY, CDR2 SVGAGI. Deletions cut 6 bases from V and 6 bases from J, with 12 bases between. CDR3 region: CASRGGIGQPQHF. The CDR3, as DNA: TGTGCCAGCAGAGGAGGTATAGGTCAGCCCCAGCATTTT.

This chain uses TRBV6-5 with TRBJ1-2, with TRBD1 identical over 7 bases. The CDR3 length is 15 residues. Trimming at V came to 2 bases and at J to 5 bases, leaving 8 bases not matched to a gene. Germline CDR1 reads MNHEY; CDR2 reads SVGAGI. Here the CDR3 DNA reads TGTGCCAGCAGTTACAGTCAGGGGGGTGGATATGGCTACACCTTC. The encoded protein is CASSYSQGGGYGYTF.

This chain uses TRBV7-2 with TRBJ1-3; D is perhaps TRBD1 (6 bases). Germline V gene sequence: CDR1 SGHTA, CDR2 FQGNSA. The CDR3 consists of 14 residues. Trimming took off 4 bases at V and 0 bases at J, with 7 bases between the two ends. The CDR3 loop reads CASSSDSSGNTIYF. CDR3 coding DNA: TGTGCCAGCAGCTCGGACAGCTCTGGAAACACCATATATTTT.

The J gene is TRBJ2-7, the V gene TRBV9; D remains unclear. The CDR3 is 13 residues long. Trimming removed 0 bases from V and 5 bases from J, with 9 bases in between. Germline V gene data show CDR1 as SGDLS and CDR2 as YYNGEE. The CDR3, as DNA: TGTGCCAGCAGCGTAGAGCCCGTTAACGAGCAGTACTTC. Amino acid sequence: CASSVEPVNEQYF. Supplemented by reference TRBV9 and TRBJ2-7, the full variable domain reads DSGVTQTPKHLITATGQRVTLRCSPRSGDLSVYWYQQSLDQGLQFLIQYYNGEERAKGNILERFSAQQFPDLHSELNLSSLELGDSALYFCASSVEPVNEQYFGPGTRLTVT.

This chain joins TRBV9 and TRBJ1-2; D unresolved. Deletions cut 0 bases from V and 1 base from J, with 7 bases between. This CDR3 region has 14 residues. The germline gives CDR1 SGDLS, CDR2 YYNGEE. The CDR3 DNA follows: TGTGCCAGCAGCGTAGATCACAATAACTATGGCTACACCTTC. This gives the protein CASSVDHNNYGYTF. Complete variable domain (other parts from reference TRBV9 and TRBJ1-2): DSGVTQTPKHLITATGQRVTLRCSPRSGDLSVYWYQQSLDQGLQFLIQYYNGEERAKGNILERFSAQQFPDLHSELNLSSLELGDSALYFCASSVDHNNYGYTFGSGTRLTVV.

This sequence joins TRBV3-1 (or the pseudogene TRBV3-2) and TRBJ2-1; 9 positions match TRBD2. J was trimmed by 7 bases and V by 5 bases; bases with no gene match: 6. The length of the CDR3 is 14 residues. Germline V gives CDR1 LGHDT, CDR2 YNNKEL (reference sequence). The CDR3 coding sequence is TGTGCCAGCAGCAAAATAGCGGGGGCGAATGAGCAGTTCTTC. It is translated as CASSKIAGANEQFF.